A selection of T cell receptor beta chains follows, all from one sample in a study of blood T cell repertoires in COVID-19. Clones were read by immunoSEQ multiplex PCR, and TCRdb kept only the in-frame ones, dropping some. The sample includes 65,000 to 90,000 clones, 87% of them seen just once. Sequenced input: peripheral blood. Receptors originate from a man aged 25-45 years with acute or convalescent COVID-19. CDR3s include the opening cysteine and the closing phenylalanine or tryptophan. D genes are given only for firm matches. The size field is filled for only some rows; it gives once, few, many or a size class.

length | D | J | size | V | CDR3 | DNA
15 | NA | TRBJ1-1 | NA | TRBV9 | CASSVGPGRGTEAFF | TGTGCCAGCAGCGTAGGGCCAGGGAGGGGCACTGAAGCTTTCTTT
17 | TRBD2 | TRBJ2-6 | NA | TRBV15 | CATSGIAGGSGANVLTF | TGTGCCACCAGCGGAATAGCGGGAGGATCTGGGGCCAACGTCCTGACTTTC
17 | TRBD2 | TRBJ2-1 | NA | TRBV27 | CASSLSVLAGNYNEQFF | TGTGCCAGCAGTTTATCGGTCCTAGCGGGAAATTACAATGAGCAGTTCTTC
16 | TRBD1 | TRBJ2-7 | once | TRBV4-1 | CASSHLKRDRGKEQYF | TGCGCCAGCAGCCATCTAAAACGGGACAGGGGGAAAGAGCAGTACTTC
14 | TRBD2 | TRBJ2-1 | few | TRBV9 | CASSAGLELGEQFF | TGTGCCAGCAGCGCGGGACTAGAATTGGGTGAGCAGTTCTTC
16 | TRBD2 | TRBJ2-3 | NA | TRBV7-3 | CASSRHSSGSTDTQYF | TGTGCCAGCAGCCGCCACTCTAGCGGAAGCACAGATACGCAGTATTTT
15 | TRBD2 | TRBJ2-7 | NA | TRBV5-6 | CASSLQVAGGNRQYF | TGTGCCAGCAGCTTACAAGTCGCGGGAGGGAACCGGCAGTACTTC
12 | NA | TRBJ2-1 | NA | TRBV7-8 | CASSFNYNEQFF | TGTGCCAGCAGCTTCAACTACAATGAGCAGTTCTTC
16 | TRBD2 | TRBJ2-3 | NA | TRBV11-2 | CASSLRTSGSTDTQYF | TGTGCCAGCAGCTTGAGGACTAGCGGAAGCACAGATACGCAGTATTTT
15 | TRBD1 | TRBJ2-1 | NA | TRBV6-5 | CASSSHRGPYNEQFF | TGTGCCAGCAGTTCCCACAGGGGCCCCTACAATGAGCAGTTCTTC
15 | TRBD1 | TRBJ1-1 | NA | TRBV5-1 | CASSPLDRVSSEAFF | TGCGCCAGCAGCCCGCTGGACAGGGTGAGCTCTGAAGCTTTCTTT
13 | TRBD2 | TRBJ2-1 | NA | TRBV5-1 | CASRRLAGEEQFF | TGCGCCAGCAGACGACTAGCGGGAGAGGAGCAGTTCTTC
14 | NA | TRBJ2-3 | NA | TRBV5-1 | CASSFRRTVDTQYF | TGCGCCAGCAGCTTTAGACGGACAGTCGATACGCAGTATTTT
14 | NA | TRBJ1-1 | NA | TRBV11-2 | CASSFTTGNTEAFF | TGTGCCAGCAGCTTCACGACAGGGAACACTGAAGCTTTCTTT
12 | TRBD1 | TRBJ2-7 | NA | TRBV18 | CASSPTGSEQYF | TGTGCCAGCTCACCGACAGGGTCCGAGCAGTACTTC
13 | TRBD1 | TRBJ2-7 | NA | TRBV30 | CAWTRQGGYEQYF | TGTGCCTGGACTAGACAGGGGGGGTACGAGCAGTACTTC
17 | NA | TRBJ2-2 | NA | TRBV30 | CAWSAGRTYPATGELFF | TGTGCCTGGAGCGCAGGGCGCACCTACCCGGCCACCGGGGAGCTGTTTTTT
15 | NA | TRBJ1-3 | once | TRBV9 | CASSVAGYSGNTIYF | TGTGCCAGCAGCGTAGCCGGGTACTCTGGAAACACCATATATTTT
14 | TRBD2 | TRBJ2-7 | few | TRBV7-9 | CASSLAGLAGEQYF | TGTGCCAGCAGCTTAGCCGGACTAGCGGGCGAGCAGTACTTC
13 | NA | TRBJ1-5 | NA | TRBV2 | CASGTGSGQPQHF | TGTGCCAGCGGAACAGGGTCGGGTCAGCCCCAGCATTTT
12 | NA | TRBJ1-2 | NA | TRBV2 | CASSAGEGGYTF | TGTGCCAGCAGTGCGGGGGAAGGTGGCTACACCTTC
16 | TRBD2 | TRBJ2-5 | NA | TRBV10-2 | CASSESAGVGGETQYF | TGCGCCAGCAGTGAGTCAGCGGGAGTAGGGGGAGAGACCCAGTACTTC
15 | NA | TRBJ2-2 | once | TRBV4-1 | CASSREAGNTGELFF | TGCGCCAGCAGCCGAGAGGCGGGTAACACCGGGGAGCTGTTTTTT
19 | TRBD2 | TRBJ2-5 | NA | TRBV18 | CASSPYTGTSAFGGETQYF | TGTGCCAGCTCTCCCTATACCGGGACTAGCGCCTTCGGCGGAGAGACCCAGTACTTC
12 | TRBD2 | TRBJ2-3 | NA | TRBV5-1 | CASRGGPDTQYF | TGCGCCAGCAGGGGAGGGCCAGATACGCAGTATTTT
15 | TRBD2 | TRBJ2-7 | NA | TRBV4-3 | CASSPGTSGTYEQYF | TGCGCCAGCAGCCCGGGGACTAGCGGGACCTACGAGCAGTACTTC
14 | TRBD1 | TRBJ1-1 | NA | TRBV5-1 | CASSQGGSDTEAFF | TGCGCCAGCAGCCAAGGGGGCTCGGACACTGAAGCTTTCTTT
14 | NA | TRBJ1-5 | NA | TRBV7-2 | CASSVVQGNQPQHF | TGTGCCAGCAGCGTCGTCCAGGGCAATCAGCCCCAGCATTTT
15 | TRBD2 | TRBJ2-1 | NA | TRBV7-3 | CASSQTSGSFNEQFF | TGTGCCAGCAGCCAAACTAGCGGGAGTTTCAATGAGCAGTTCTTC
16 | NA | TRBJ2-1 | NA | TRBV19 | CASSGGLGSSYNEQFF | TGTGCCAGTAGTGGGGGACTCGGGAGCTCCTACAATGAGCAGTTCTTC
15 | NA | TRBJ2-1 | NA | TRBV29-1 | CSVEGGASSYNEQFF | TGCAGCGTTGAAGGGGGAGCAAGCTCCTACAATGAGCAGTTCTTC
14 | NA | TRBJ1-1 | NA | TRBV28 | CASSPGTTNTEAFF | TGTGCCAGCAGTCCCGGGACAACGAACACTGAAGCTTTCTTT
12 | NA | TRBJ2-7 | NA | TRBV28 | CASSGFSYEQYF | TGTGCCAGCAGCGGGTTCTCCTACGAGCAGTACTTC
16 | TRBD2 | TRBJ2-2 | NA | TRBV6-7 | CASTIVGTSNTGELFF | TGTGCCAGCACCATCGTAGGGACTAGCAACACCGGGGAGCTGTTTTTT
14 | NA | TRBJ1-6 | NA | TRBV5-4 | CASSYPGWNSPLHF | TGTGCCAGCAGCTATCCAGGCTGGAATTCACCCCTCCACTTT
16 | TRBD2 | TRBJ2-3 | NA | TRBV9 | CASSFGLAPSTDTQYF | TGTGCCAGCAGCTTCGGACTAGCCCCTAGCACAGATACGCAGTATTTT
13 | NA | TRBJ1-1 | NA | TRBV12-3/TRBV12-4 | CASSVDSPTEAFF | TGTGCCAGCAGCGTCGACAGCCCCACTGAAGCTTTCTTT
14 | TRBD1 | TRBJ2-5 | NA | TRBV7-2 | CASSLERQGKTQYF | TGTGCCAGCAGCTTAGAACGACAGGGAAAGACCCAGTACTTC
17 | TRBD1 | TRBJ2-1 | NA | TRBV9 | CASSRARQGVGYNEQFF | TGTGCCAGCAGCCGCGCACGACAGGGGGTCGGATACAATGAGCAGTTCTTC
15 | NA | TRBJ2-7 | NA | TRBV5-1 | CASSFTDTPFYEQYF | TGCGCCAGCAGCTTTACGGACACGCCGTTCTACGAGCAGTACTTC
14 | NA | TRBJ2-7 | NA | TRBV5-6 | CASSFGQGMYEQYF | TGTGCCAGCAGCTTCGGCCAGGGAATGTACGAGCAGTACTTC
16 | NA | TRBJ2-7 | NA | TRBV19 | CASSSILGIQGYEQYF | TGTGCCAGTAGTAGTATTCTAGGGATTCAGGGTTACGAGCAGTACTTC
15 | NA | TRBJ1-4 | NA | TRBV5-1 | CASSPLQSTNEKLFF | TGCGCCAGCAGCCCCTTACAGTCCACTAATGAAAAACTGTTTTTT
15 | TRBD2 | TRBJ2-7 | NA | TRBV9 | CASSQGGGSYYEQYF | TGTGCCAGCAGCCAGGGCGGGGGATCCTACTACGAGCAGTACTTC
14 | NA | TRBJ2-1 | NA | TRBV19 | CASRQRTGYNEQFF | TGTGCCAGTAGGCAACGTACGGGCTACAATGAGCAGTTCTTC
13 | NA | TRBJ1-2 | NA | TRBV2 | CASKGAGSDGYTF | TGTGCCAGCAAAGGGGCAGGGTCCGATGGCTACACCTTC
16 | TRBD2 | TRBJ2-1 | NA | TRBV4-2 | CASSQDQLAGVNEQFF | TGTGCCAGCAGCCAAGATCAACTAGCGGGAGTTAACGAGCAGTTCTTC
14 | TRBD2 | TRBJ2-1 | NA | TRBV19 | CASSIAGGPYEQFF | TGTGCCAGTAGTATAGCGGGAGGGCCCTATGAGCAGTTCTTC
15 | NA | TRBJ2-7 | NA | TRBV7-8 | CASSLAQDSYYGQYF | TGTGCCAGCAGCTTAGCCCAGGACAGCTACTACGGGCAGTACTTC
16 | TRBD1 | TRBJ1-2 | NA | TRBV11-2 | CASSFNRGAPNYGYTF | TGTGCCAGCAGCTTTAACAGGGGGGCACCGAACTATGGCTACACCTTC
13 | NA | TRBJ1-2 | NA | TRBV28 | CASSKGLSGGYTF | TGTGCCAGCAGTAAAGGGTTAAGCGGTGGCTACACCTTC
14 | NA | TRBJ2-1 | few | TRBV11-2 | CASSGGHDRNEQFF | TGTGCCAGCAGCGGAGGGCACGACCGCAATGAGCAGTTCTTC
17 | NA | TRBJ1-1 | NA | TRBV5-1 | CASSLGGGRLENTEAFF | TGCGCCAGCAGCTTGGGTGGGGGGAGATTGGAGAACACTGAAGCTTTCTTT